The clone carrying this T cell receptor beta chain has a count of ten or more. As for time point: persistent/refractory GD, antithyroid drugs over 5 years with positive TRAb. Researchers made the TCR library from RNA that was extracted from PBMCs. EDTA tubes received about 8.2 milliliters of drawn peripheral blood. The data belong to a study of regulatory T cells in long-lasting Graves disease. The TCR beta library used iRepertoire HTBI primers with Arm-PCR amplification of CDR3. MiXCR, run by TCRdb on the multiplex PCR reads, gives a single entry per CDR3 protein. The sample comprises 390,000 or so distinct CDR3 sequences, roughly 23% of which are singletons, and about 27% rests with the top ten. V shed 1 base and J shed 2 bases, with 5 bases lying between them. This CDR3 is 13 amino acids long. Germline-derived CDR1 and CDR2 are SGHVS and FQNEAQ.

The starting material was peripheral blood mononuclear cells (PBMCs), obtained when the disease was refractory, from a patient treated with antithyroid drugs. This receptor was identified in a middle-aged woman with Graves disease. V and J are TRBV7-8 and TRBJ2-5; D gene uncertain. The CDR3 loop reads CASSLGRQETQYF. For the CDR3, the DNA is TGTGCCAGCAGCTTAGGCAGGCAAGAGACCCAGTACTTC.